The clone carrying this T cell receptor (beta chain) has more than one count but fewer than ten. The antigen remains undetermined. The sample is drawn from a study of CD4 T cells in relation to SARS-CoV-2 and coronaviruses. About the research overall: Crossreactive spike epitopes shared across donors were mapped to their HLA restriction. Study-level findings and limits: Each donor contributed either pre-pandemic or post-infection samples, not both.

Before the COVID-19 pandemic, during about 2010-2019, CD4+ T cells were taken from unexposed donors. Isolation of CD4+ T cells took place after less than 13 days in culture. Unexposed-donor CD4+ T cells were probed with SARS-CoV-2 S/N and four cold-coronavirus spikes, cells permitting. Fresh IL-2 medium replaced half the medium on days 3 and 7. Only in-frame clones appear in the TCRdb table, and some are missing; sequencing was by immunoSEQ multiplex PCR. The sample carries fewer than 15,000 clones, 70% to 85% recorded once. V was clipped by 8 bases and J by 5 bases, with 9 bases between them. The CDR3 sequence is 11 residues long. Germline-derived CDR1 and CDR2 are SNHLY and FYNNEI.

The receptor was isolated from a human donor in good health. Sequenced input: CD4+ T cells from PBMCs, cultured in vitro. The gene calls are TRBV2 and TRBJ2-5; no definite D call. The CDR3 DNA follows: TGTGCCAGCGCGACGATGGAGACCCAGTACTTC. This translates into CASATMETQYF.